Listed below are T cell receptor beta chains from one sample, sequenced in a study of blood T cell repertoires in COVID-19. The assay was immunoSEQ multiplex PCR, and TCRdb's table has in-frame clones only and misses some. In the table there are fewer than 350,000 clones, around 87% of which are singletons. Sequenced sample: peripheral blood. The receptor set was obtained from a woman between 50 and 59 years old who had recovered from COVID-19. CDR3s include the opening cysteine and the closing phenylalanine or tryptophan. D genes are given only for firm matches. Clone size is given for some rows only: seen once, a few or many times, or a class if the clone is expanded.

V gene: TRBV15; J gene: TRBJ1-1; D gene: NA; clone size: many; CDR3 DNA: TGTGCCACCAGAAAAGGCGGTCTGGTCAATGTAAACACTGAAGCTTTCTTT; CDR3 protein: CATRKGGLVNVNTEAFF
V gene: TRBV30; J gene: TRBJ1-3; D gene: NA; clone size: NA; CDR3 DNA: TGTGCCTGGAGTGGCCCCGGGGGAAACACCATATATTTT; CDR3 protein: CAWSGPGGNTIYF
V gene: TRBV5-1; J gene: TRBJ2-5; D gene: TRBD2; clone size: NA; CDR3 DNA: TGCGCCAGCAGCCCGGATCCGGGGGGGACCCAGTACTTC; CDR3 protein: CASSPDPGGTQYF
V gene: TRBV11-2; J gene: TRBJ2-7; D gene: NA; clone size: NA; CDR3 DNA: TGTGCCAGCAGCTTAGAACGGCAGGGATCGTCCGAGCAGTACTTC; CDR3 protein: CASSLERQGSSEQYF
V gene: TRBV7-6; J gene: TRBJ2-5; D gene: NA; clone size: NA; CDR3 DNA: TGTGCCAGCAGCTTAGCCGCAGCGGCACAAGAGACCCAGTACTTC; CDR3 protein: CASSLAAAAQETQYF
V gene: TRBV19; J gene: TRBJ2-7; D gene: TRBD1; clone size: NA; CDR3 DNA: TGTGCCAGTGGACGGACAGGGGGCTACGAGCAGTACTTC; CDR3 protein: CASGRTGGYEQYF
V gene: TRBV18; J gene: TRBJ1-4; D gene: TRBD1; clone size: NA; CDR3 DNA: TGTGCCAGCTCACTTGACAGGGCAACTAATGAAAAACTGTTTTTT; CDR3 protein: CASSLDRATNEKLFF
V gene: TRBV29-1; J gene: TRBJ2-1; D gene: NA; clone size: NA; CDR3 DNA: TGCAGCGTTGACCGGACAGCCTACAATGAGCAGTTCTTC; CDR3 protein: CSVDRTAYNEQFF
V gene: TRBV3-1/TRBV3-2; J gene: TRBJ2-7; D gene: TRBD1; clone size: NA; CDR3 DNA: TGTGCCAGCAGCCACCCGGGACAGGGGGTCTACGAGCAGTACTTC; CDR3 protein: CASSHPGQGVYEQYF
V gene: TRBV4-3; J gene: TRBJ2-3; D gene: TRBD1; clone size: NA; CDR3 DNA: TGCGCCAGCAGCCGGTACACCGGGACAGGGTTAACAGATACGCAGTATTTT; CDR3 protein: CASSRYTGTGLTDTQYF
V gene: TRBV18; J gene: TRBJ2-7; D gene: TRBD2; clone size: NA; CDR3 DNA: TGTGCCAGCTCACGAAGCGGGACCGATTCCTACGAGCAGTACTTC; CDR3 protein: CASSRSGTDSYEQYF
V gene: TRBV12-3/TRBV12-4; J gene: TRBJ1-2; D gene: NA; clone size: NA; CDR3 DNA: TGTGCCAGCAGTCCCCAGGACAGCTATGGCTACACCTTC; CDR3 protein: CASSPQDSYGYTF
V gene: TRBV19; J gene: TRBJ1-5; D gene: TRBD1; clone size: NA; CDR3 DNA: TGTGCCAGTAGTTCAACAGGGGGCAATCAGCCCCAGCATTTT; CDR3 protein: CASSSTGGNQPQHF